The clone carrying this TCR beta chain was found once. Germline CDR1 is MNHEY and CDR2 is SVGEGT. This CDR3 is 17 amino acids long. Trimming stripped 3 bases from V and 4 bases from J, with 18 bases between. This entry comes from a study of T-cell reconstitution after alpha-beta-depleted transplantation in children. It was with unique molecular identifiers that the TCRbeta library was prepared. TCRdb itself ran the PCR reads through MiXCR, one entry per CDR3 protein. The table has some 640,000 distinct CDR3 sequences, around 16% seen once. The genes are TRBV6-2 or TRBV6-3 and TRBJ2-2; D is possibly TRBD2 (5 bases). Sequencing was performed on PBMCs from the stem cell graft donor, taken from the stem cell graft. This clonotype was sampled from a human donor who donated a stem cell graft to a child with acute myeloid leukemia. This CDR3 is CASSYLPFLATTGELFF. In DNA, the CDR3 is TGTGCCAGCAGTTATTTACCCTTCCTAGCTACCACCGGGGAGCTGTTTTTT.